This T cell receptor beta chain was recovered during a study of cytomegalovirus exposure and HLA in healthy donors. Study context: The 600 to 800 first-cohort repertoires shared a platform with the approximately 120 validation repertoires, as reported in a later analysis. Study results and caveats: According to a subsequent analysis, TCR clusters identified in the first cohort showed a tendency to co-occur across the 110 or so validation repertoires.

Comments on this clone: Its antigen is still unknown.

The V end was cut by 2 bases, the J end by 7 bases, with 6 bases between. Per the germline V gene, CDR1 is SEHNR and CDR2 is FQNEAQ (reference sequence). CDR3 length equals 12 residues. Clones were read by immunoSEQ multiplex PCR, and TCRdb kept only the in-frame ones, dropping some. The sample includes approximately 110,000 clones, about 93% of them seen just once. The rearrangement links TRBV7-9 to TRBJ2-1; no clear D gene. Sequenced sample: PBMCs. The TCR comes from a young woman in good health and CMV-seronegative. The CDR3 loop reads CASSLHGNEQFF. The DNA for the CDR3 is TGTGCCAGCAGCTTACACGGGAATGAGCAGTTCTTC.